A single sample is the source of the 11 T cell receptor beta chains below, sequenced in a study of response to subunit inactivated influenza vaccine. One entry per CDR3 protein results from TCRdb running MiXCR on the RT-PCR reads. The data hold 550,000 to 600,000 distinct CDR3 sequences, with 10% to 15% observed a single time. The sequencing here drew on PBMCs from blood, taken on the day of vaccination. Every receptor here comes from a man over 45 who received an inactivated influenza vaccine.

This clonotype was seen a handful of times. The chain combines TRBV11-1 with TRBJ1-6, with D maybe TRBD1 (5 bases). The CDR3 contains 18 residues. Trimming stripped 5 bases from V and 4 bases from J, with 21 bases between. The germline V gene has CDR1 SGHAT and CDR2 FQDESV (reference sequence). The CDR3 DNA follows: TGTGCCAGCAGCCTCCGGGACGGAGGGTCCTTTTATAATTCACCCCTCCACTTT. Amino acid sequence: CASSLRDGGSFYNSPLHF.

This clonotype was detected only a few times. This chain links TRBV7-6 with TRBJ2-3; D might be TRBD1 (5 bases). Germline V gene data show CDR1 as SGHVS and CDR2 as FNYEAQ. The CDR3 has 16 amino acids. Trimming shortened V by 5 bases and J by 4 bases, and 19 bases separated the two germline ends. The CDR3 coding sequence is TGTGCCAGCAGCCTCGCCGACAGTCGAGTCCCAGATACGCAGTATTTT. Encoded protein: CASSLADSRVPDTQYF.

Turning to this clonotype: Given a much more abundant clone one base away, this may be a read error. This chain joins TRBV21-1 and TRBJ2-3. TRBV21-1 is tagged as a pseudogene. The CDR3 length is 12 residues. DNA of the CDR3: TGTGCCAGCAGCAACAACACAGATACGCAGTATTTT. Its protein is CASSNNTDTQYF.

The gene calls are TRBV5-1 and TRBJ2-5; TRBD1 agrees at 8 bases. V was clipped by 3 bases and J by 1 base; unmatched bases: 5. CDR3 length: 15 residues. Germline loops: CDR1 SGHRS, CDR2 YFSETQ. Written as DNA, the CDR3 is TGCGCCAGCAGCTGGCTAGGACAGGGCCAAGAGACCCAGTACTTC. Protein sequence: CASSWLGQGQETQYF.

The gene calls are TRBV4-2 and TRBJ1-4; TRBD1 is a possible D gene (5 bases). The CDR3 has 15 residues. V lost 0 bases, J lost 8 bases, and 13 bases lay in between. Germline loops: CDR1 LGHNA, CDR2 YNFKEQ. The CDR3 loop is CASSQDEQVWEKLFF. The DNA of the CDR3 is TGTGCCAGCAGCCAAGATGAACAGGTGTGGGAAAAACTGTTTTTT.

The V and J genes are TRBV11-2 and TRBJ1-6; D may be TRBD1 (5 bases). Per germline, CDR1 SGHAT and CDR2 FQNNGV. Trimming removed 1 base from V and 8 bases from J, with 9 bases in between. The CDR3 extends over 14 amino acids. The CDR3 DNA reads as TGTGCCAGCAGCTTAGCAGGGTTGTATTCACCCCTCCACTTT. Amino acid sequence: CASSLAGLYSPLHF. Drawing the rest from reference TRBV11-2 and TRBJ1-6, the complete variable domain is EAGVAQSPRYKIIEKRQSVAFWCNPISGHATLYWYQQILGQGPKLLIQFQNNGVVDDSQLPKDRFSAERLKGVDSTLKIQPAKLEDSAVYLCASSLAGLYSPLHFGNGTRLTVT.

The chain is built from TRBV27 and TRBJ2-3, with unresolved D. The V end lost 0 bases, the J end lost 0 bases, and 16 bases lay between the germline ends. Germline CDR1 MNHEY, CDR2 SMNVEV (reference sequence). The CDR3 loop spans 18 amino acids. The CDR3 is CASSLSGRKLRSTDTQYF. The CDR3 DNA reads TGTGCCAGCAGTTTATCGGGCCGGAAATTGCGGAGCACAGATACGCAGTATTTT.

J is TRBJ1-2 and V is TRBV6-9; D possibly corresponds to TRBD1 (6 bases). V was shortened by 5 bases and J by 5 bases, with 9 bases between the two germline ends. This CDR3 is built from 12 residues. The germline gives CDR1 MNHGY, CDR2 SVAAGI. Written as DNA, the CDR3 is TGTGCCAGCAGTAGGGGGACTTATGGCTACACCTTC. Its protein product is CASSRGTYGYTF.

This clonotype was seen many times. This chain connects TRBV14 to TRBJ2-4; 7 bases line up with TRBD1. Looked up from germline, CDR1 is SGHDN and CDR2 is FVKESK. The V gene end was trimmed by 1 base and the J gene end by 5 bases; junction bases not matched to a gene: 5. The CDR3 runs to 15 residues. The CDR3 DNA follows: TGTGCCAGCAGCCAAGTCCACGGGACAGAAAACATTCAGTACTTC. Protein: CASSQVHGTENIQYF. Together with reference TRBV14 and TRBJ2-4, the CDR3 gives the full variable domain: EAGVTQFPSHSVIEKGQTVTLRCDPISGHDNLYWYRRVMGKEIKFLLHFVKESKQDESGMPNNRFLAERTGGTYSTLKVQPAELEDSGVYFCASSQVHGTENIQYFGAGTRLSVL.

V usage is TRBV12-3 or TRBV12-4 and J usage is TRBJ2-7; 9 bases are a match to TRBD1. The CDR3 totals 14 residues. Trimming took 6 bases from V and 7 from J; bases not matched to a gene: 10. The CDR3 loop reads CASRRGTGFEEQYF. CDR3 DNA sequence: TGTGCCAGCAGGCGCGGGACAGGGTTTGAAGAGCAGTACTTC.

CDR3 in amino acids: CASAWGQQLYNEQFF. DNA for the CDR3: TGCGCCAGCGCATGGGGCCAGCAGCTCTACAATGAGCAGTTCTTC. This chain links TRBV5-1 with TRBJ2-1, with a possible D match to TRBD1 (5 bases). CDR1 and CDR2 from the germline V gene are SGHRS and YFSETQ. The CDR3 loop spans 15 amino acids. Trimming took off 7 bases at V and 3 bases at J, with 17 bases between the two ends.